This entry concerns a single T cell receptor beta chain. What it binds is not known. This CDR3 is 18 amino acids long. Germline V gene data show CDR1 as MNHEY and CDR2 as SMNVEV (reference sequence). V lost 4 bases and J lost 5; bases outside the gene matches: 20. This entry comes from a study of T-cell reconstitution after alpha-beta-depleted transplantation in children. It was with unique molecular identifiers that the TCRbeta library was prepared. Via MiXCR, TCRdb re-called the PCR reads, giving one row per CDR3 protein. The sample has about 980,000 distinct CDR3 sequences, about 29% seen once. Overall study results and limits: Two months or so post-transplant, alpha-beta T cells reportedly derived from several hundred expanded graft clones. Some patients owed their high day-60 TCRbeta diversity to surviving recipient T cells and thymic progenitors.

Source: PBMCs, mostly from graft donor cells, taken 360 days after TCRalphabeta/CD19-depleted stem cell transplant. The chain couples TRBV27 to TRBJ2-7; 7 bases fit TRBD1. This TCR derives from a boy younger than two who had a stem cell transplant for SCID, so the T cells may come from the graft donor. CDR3 protein: CASSSTPPTGALRDEQYF. CDR3 in DNA: TGTGCCAGCAGTTCTACCCCCCCTACAGGGGCCCTTCGGGACGAGCAGTACTTC.